Listed below are T cell receptor beta chains from one sample, sequenced in a study of PD-L1 blockade in urothelial cancer. Sequenced by immunoSEQ multiplex PCR; TCRdb stores in-frame clones only, minus some. The sample has about 38,000 clones, around 80% seen once; the top ten hold around 16%. The source was PBMCs, collected around atezolizumab (anti-PD-L1) treatment. These TCRs come from a man in his sixties with urothelial cancer. Both conserved end residues are part of each CDR3. A D gene is named only where the DNA matches it firmly. Size is stated for part of the rows, as once, few or many counts, or as a class when the clone is expanded.

D gene	clone size	V gene	J gene	CDR3 DNA	CDR3 protein
TRBD1	few	TRBV18	TRBJ1-1	TGTGCCAGCTCATCCTTGGACAGGGACACTGAAGCTTTCTTT	CASSSLDRDTEAFF
TRBD1	-	TRBV19	TRBJ1-2	TGTGCCAGTAGTCCACGACAGGGCGGTGGCTACACCTTC	CASSPRQGGGYTF
-	-	TRBV7-9	TRBJ2-7	TGTGCCAGCAGCTTAGGTGGAGGGCGCGAGCAGTACTTC	CASSLGGGREQYF
-	-	TRBV6-5	TRBJ2-2	TGTGCCAGCAGACCCGACCGGAGAGGGGAGCTGTTTTTT	CASRPDRRGELFF
TRBD2	once	TRBV19	TRBJ2-1	TGTGCCAGTGGCACTAGCGGGGGCTACAATGAGCAGTTCTTC	CASGTSGGYNEQFF
TRBD2	few	TRBV4-2	TRBJ2-7	TGTGCCAGCAGTCCCTCGCCAACTTCTAGCGGGAGGGGATACGAGCAGTACTTC	CASSPSPTSSGRGYEQYF
-	-	TRBV7-5	TRBJ2-3	TGTGCCAGAAGCCCAGGGGCTTCCACAGATACGCAGTATTTT	CARSPGASTDTQYF
-	once	TRBV7-2	TRBJ1-1	TGTGCCAGCAGCTCTCGGGGGGGGGCCGGGAACACTGAAGCTTTCTTT	CASSSRGGAGNTEAFF
-	-	TRBV11-2	TRBJ2-1	TGTGCCAGCAGCCCCGGAAGGGGAATGAGGACCTACAATGAGCAGTTCTTC	CASSPGRGMRTYNEQFF
TRBD1	few	TRBV15	TRBJ2-7	TGTGCCACCGGGTCACGTCAGGGGGCTTACGAGCAGTACTTC	CATGSRQGAYEQYF
-	-	TRBV6-5	TRBJ2-5	TGTGCCAGCAGTTACTCGAAAAAGGAGGAGACCCAGTACTTC	CASSYSKKEETQYF
-	once	TRBV15	TRBJ2-1	TGTGCCACCAGCAGCTGGAGTACAACGATCGAGCAGTTCTTC	CATSSWSTTIEQFF
-	large	TRBV28	TRBJ2-7	TGTGCCAGCCATAGTGAGCGGAGCCTTCCCTACGAGCAGTACTTC	CASHSERSLPYEQYF
-	few	TRBV10-3	TRBJ2-7	TGTGCCATCAGTGACAGGTTAGGCTCCTACGAGCAGTACTTC	CAISDRLGSYEQYF
-	few	TRBV2	TRBJ2-5	TGTGCCAGCAGTGAGGCAGAGACCCAGTACTTC	CASSEAETQYF
-	-	TRBV6-1	TRBJ2-2	TGTGCCAGCAGTGAAGGGCGGCAGTCCACCGGGGAGCTGTTTTTT	CASSEGRQSTGELFF
TRBD1	-	TRBV6-1	TRBJ1-3	TGTGCCAGCAGCGAACTCCCTTTACTAGTGGGACAGACGACCCTGTCTGGAAACACCATATATTTT	CASSELPLLVGQTTLSGNTIYF
-	-	TRBV6-5	TRBJ2-1	TGTGCCAGCAGCCGAACATCTTACAATGAGCAGTTCTTC	CASSRTSYNEQFF
TRBD1	-	TRBV5-1	TRBJ2-2	TGCGCCAGCAGCTTGGAGGCAGGGGGAACCGGGGAGCTGTTTTTT	CASSLEAGGTGELFF
TRBD2	-	TRBV18	TRBJ2-7	TGTGCCAGCTCACCAGGGACTAGCGGGAGCGGGGAGCAGTACTTC	CASSPGTSGSGEQYF
-	-	TRBV2	TRBJ1-6	TGTGCCAGCAGTGAAGCTCGGAGTGTGAGTAGACGGCCGCCGCCCCTCCACTTT	CASSEARSVSRRPPPLHF
TRBD2	-	TRBV7-2	TRBJ2-3	TGTGCCAGCAGCCGGGGACTAGCGGGCTGGAGCACAGATACGCAGTATTTT	CASSRGLAGWSTDTQYF
-	-	TRBV5-4	TRBJ1-2	TGTGCCAGCAGCTCAGATCTCTATGGCTACACCTTC	CASSSDLYGYTF
-	-	TRBV28	TRBJ1-1	TGTGCCAGCAGTTTAATGAGCACGAACACTGAAGCTTTCTTT	CASSLMSTNTEAFF
TRBD1	-	TRBV7-2	TRBJ2-4	TGTGCCAGCAGATCGGACAGGGATGCGAACATTCAGTACTTC	CASRSDRDANIQYF
TRBD2	-	TRBV25-1	TRBJ2-7	TGTGCCAGCAGTGGGACCCCGGGACTAGCGGGCTACGAGCAGTACTTC	CASSGTPGLAGYEQYF
-	-	TRBV6-5	TRBJ1-2	TGTGCCAGCAGTGCCCAGGGGCACTATGGCTACACCTTC	CASSAQGHYGYTF
TRBD2	-	TRBV7-6	TRBJ2-7	TGTGCCAGCAGCTTAGCCCTAGCGGCCTACGAGCAGTACTTC	CASSLALAAYEQYF
TRBD1	-	TRBV7-9	TRBJ1-4	TGTGCCAGCAGCTTAGGGCCGACAGGGGTCCAAAAACTGTTTTTT	CASSLGPTGVQKLFF
TRBD1	-	TRBV28	TRBJ1-1	TGTGCCAGCGAACAGGGGCCCATGAACACTGAAGCTTTCTTT	CASEQGPMNTEAFF
-	-	TRBV12-2	TRBJ2-3	TGTGCAAGTCGCCCCAAGCGGGAGGGCTGGAATACGCAGTATTTT	CASRPKREGWNTQYF
TRBD1	few	TRBV7-6	TRBJ2-7	TGTGCCAGCAGCTTAGTCGTTTTGGGACAGGCCACCTACGAGCAGTACTTC	CASSLVVLGQATYEQYF
TRBD2	-	TRBV30	TRBJ2-7	TGTGCCTGGAAGGGCCTTCTAGGGACTAGCGGTCGGGACGAGCAGTACTTC	CAWKGLLGTSGRDEQYF
TRBD2	-	TRBV6-1	TRBJ2-7	TGTGCCAGCAACGCGGGGGGGAGCTCCTACGAGCAGTACTTC	CASNAGGSSYEQYF
-	-	TRBV4-2	TRBJ2-7	TGTGCCAGCAGCCAAGAGGGAGTAGGTCCCTACGAGCAGTACTTC	CASSQEGVGPYEQYF
-	-	TRBV19	TRBJ2-1	TGTGCCAGTAGTGGGGCGGGGATTGAGGAGCAGTTCTTC	CASSGAGIEEQFF
TRBD2	-	TRBV7-9	TRBJ2-1	TGTGCCAGCGGTTTGGGGAGCGGGAGAGTAAATGAGCAGTTCTTC	CASGLGSGRVNEQFF
TRBD2	-	TRBV5-1	TRBJ2-1	TGCGCCAGCAGCTACAGTCTAGCGGGAGGGCGAGATGAGCAGTTCTTC	CASSYSLAGGRDEQFF
-	once	TRBV5-8	TRBJ1-5	TGTGCCAGCAGCTTGACAGGAAATCAGCCCCAGCATTTT	CASSLTGNQPQHF
TRBD2	-	TRBV10-3	TRBJ2-1	TGTGCCATCAGTGACTGGACTAGCGGGAGTTTCCATGAGCAGTTCTTC	CAISDWTSGSFHEQFF
-	-	TRBV30	TRBJ2-3	TGTGCCTGGAGTGTCGGGGATACGCAGTATTTT	CAWSVGDTQYF
TRBD1	-	TRBV10-3	TRBJ1-4	TGTGCCATCCAGACAGGGGTTAATGAAAAACTGTTTTTT	CAIQTGVNEKLFF
-	-	TRBV6-5	TRBJ2-7	TGTGCCAGCAGGCGGGAACTTATCTCCTACGAGCAGTACTTC	CASRRELISYEQYF
TRBD2	-	TRBV30	TRBJ2-7	TGTGCCTGGACAAAAGGGCTAGCGGGGTCCTACGAGCAGTACTTC	CAWTKGLAGSYEQYF
TRBD1	once	TRBV5-1	TRBJ1-1	TGCGCCAGCAGACCGACAGGGTTAGACACTGAAGCTTTCTTT	CASRPTGLDTEAFF
TRBD2	few	TRBV5-8	TRBJ2-3	TGTGCCAGCAGCTTGGAAGGACTAGCGGGAATCACAGATACGCAGTATTTT	CASSLEGLAGITDTQYF
-	-	TRBV7-2	TRBJ2-1	TGTGCCAGCAGCTTAGGTTCCAGTCCCAATGAGCAGTTCTTC	CASSLGSSPNEQFF
TRBD1	-	TRBV4-3	TRBJ2-1	TGCGCCAGCAGCCAAGAAAGACAGGGAAGAGGTGAGCAGTTCTTC	CASSQERQGRGEQFF
TRBD1	-	TRBV5-8	TRBJ1-1	TGTGCCAGCAGCTTGGCCAGGAGGACAGGGAGAGCTGAAGCTTTCTTT	CASSLARRTGRAEAFF
-	-	TRBV30	TRBJ1-2	TGTGCCTGGAGTGGGGGAGCGGATGGCTACACCTTC	CAWSGGADGYTF
-	-	TRBV2	TRBJ2-7	TGTGCCAGCAGTGAGAGGGGACAAAGGGCGATCGAGCAGTACTTC	CASSERGQRAIEQYF